This passage covers 32 T cell receptor beta chains from one sample sequenced in a study of spatial heterogeneity in lung cancer. Time point noted: blood at routine non-recurrence follow-up after resection. MiXCR, applied by TCRdb to the 5' RACE reads, yields one record per CDR3 protein. The table lists about 41,000 distinct CDR3 sequences, 10% of them singletons. The material sequenced was PBMCs, taken at follow-up. The receptors were sampled from a female donor with early-stage non-small cell lung cancer.

This clonotype was seen at least ten times. The chain recombines TRBV11-1 with TRBJ2-1, with 10 bases aligning to TRBD1. The CDR3 totals 17 residues. V dropped 5 bases and J dropped 4; count of bases not matched to a gene: 11. Per germline, CDR1 SGHAT and CDR2 FQDESV (reference sequence). In DNA form, the CDR3 reads TGTGCCAGCAGCCCCGACTGGGGGACAGGGGCATACAATGAGCAGTTCTTC. It yields the protein CASSPDWGTGAYNEQFF.

There are many counts of this clonotype. This chain connects TRBV6-5 to TRBJ1-6; no reliable D call. V was pared by 2 bases and J by 7 bases, with 9 bases between. Germline CDR1 reads MNHEY; CDR2 reads SVGAGI. This CDR3 has 14 residues. The CDR3 spells CASSYGEGNSPLHF. In DNA form, the CDR3 reads TGTGCCAGCAGTTACGGGGAGGGAAATTCACCCCTCCACTTT.

This clonotype was found a few times. This chain connects TRBV7-3 to TRBJ2-2; a possible D gene is TRBD1 (6 bases). Germline V gene lookup returns CDR1 SGHTA and CDR2 FQGTGA. The CDR3 is 15 residues long. Trimming took 2 bases from V and 5 from J, leaving 12 bases between them. The CDR3 DNA is TGTGCCAGCAGCTTAGGTGACAGGCGAACCGGGGAGCTGTTTTTT. Translation: CASSLGDRRTGELFF. The full variable domain, its missing parts supplied by reference TRBV7-3 and TRBJ2-2, is GAGVSQTPSNKVTEKGKYVELRCDPISGHTALYWYRQSLGQGPEFLIYFQGTGAADDSGLPNDRFFAVRPEGSVSTLKIQRTERGDSAVYLCASSLGDRRTGELFFGEGSRLTVL.

Comment on this clonotype: A read error may account for a junction end that differs from germline. CDR3 sequence: CTSSQGTKQGLYTEAFF. CDR3 in DNA: TGCACCAGCAGCCAAGGTACAAAACAGGGTTTGTACACTGAAGCTTTCTTT. V gene TRBV4-3 combines with J gene TRBJ1-1; possible D gene TRBD1, 6 bases. The germline V gene encodes CDR1 LGHNA and CDR2 YSLEER. This CDR3 region has 17 residues.

This clonotype was counted a few times. The chain joins TRBV6-2 or TRBV6-3 to TRBJ2-1; possible D gene TRBD2, 5 bases. The CDR3 has 16 amino acids. The germline gives CDR1 MNHEY, CDR2 SVGEGT. V lost 7 bases and J 8 bases, leaving 24 bases between the germline ends. In DNA form, the CDR3 reads TGTGCCAGCAACGACGCTACTAGTCGCCTTAGGGATGAGCAGTTCTTC. Protein product: CASNDATSRLRDEQFF.

V is TRBV28 and J is TRBJ2-7; no firm D call. V was pared by 4 bases and J by 3 bases, with 7 bases between. Per germline, CDR1 MDHEN and CDR2 SYDVKM. The CDR3 has 12 amino acids. CDR3 in DNA: TGTGCCAGCAGTTCCGATAGCTACGAGCAGTACTTC. The encoded protein is CASSSDSYEQYF. Drawing the rest from reference TRBV28 and TRBJ2-7, the complete variable domain is DVKVTQSSRYLVKRTGEKVFLECVQDMDHENMFWYRQDPGLGLRLIYFSYDVKMKEKGDIPEGYSVSREKKERFSLILESASTNQTSMYLCASSSDSYEQYFGPGTRLTVT.

The V and J genes are TRBV6-5 and TRBJ2-3; D might be TRBD2 (6 bases). The germline V gene encodes CDR1 MNHEY and CDR2 SVGAGI. Trimming cost V 1 base and J 4 bases, with 6 bases left between them. This CDR3 is 13 amino acids long. CDR3 protein: CASSYWGADTQYF. The CDR3 DNA follows: TGTGCCAGCAGTTACTGGGGGGCAGATACGCAGTATTTT.

A note on this clonotype: A single base separates this from a much larger clone, so it may be a read error. The chain joins TRBV7-9 to TRBJ2-3; either TRBD1 or TRBD2 may fit D (5 bases each). The CDR3 runs to 16 residues. Trimming shortened V by 1 base and J by 0 bases, and 11 bases separated the two germline ends. Germline V gene data show CDR1 as SEHNR and CDR2 as FQNEAQ (reference sequence). CDR3 sequence: CASSLDWWGSTDTQYF. The CDR3 DNA reads as TGTGCCAGCAGCTTAGATTGGTGGGGGAGCACAGATACGCAGTATTTT.

This chain uses TRBV27 with TRBJ2-7, with D possibly TRBD1 on 5 matching bases. This CDR3 has 13 amino acids. Germline V gene data show CDR1 as MNHEY and CDR2 as SMNVEV (reference sequence). Trimming pared 6 bases from V and 5 bases from J, leaving 14 bases between. For the CDR3, the DNA is TGTGCCAGCAGAGGGCTAGGGGCCGACGAGCAGTACTTC. Its protein is CASRGLGADEQYF.

This clonotype was counted at least ten times. The V gene is TRBV29-1, the J gene TRBJ1-5; D remains unclear. Trimming stripped 4 bases from V and 2 bases from J, with 6 bases between. The V gene's germline CDR1 is SQVTM and CDR2 ANQGSEA. The CDR3 is 12 amino acids. CDR3 coding DNA: TGCAGCGTTGTTGAGGGCAATCAGCCCCAGCATTTT. Encoded protein: CSVVEGNQPQHF.

Ten or more counts support this clonotype. CDR3 nucleotide sequence: TGCAGTGCTCCGGGACAACAGGGCGATAATTCACCCCTCCACTTT. Translation: CSAPGQQGDNSPLHF. The rearrangement joins TRBV20-1 to TRBJ1-6; a weak D match, TRBD1 (6 bases). Trimming took off 5 bases at V and 5 bases at J, with 16 bases between the two ends. The germline CDR1 and CDR2 sequences are DFQATT and SNEGSKA (reference sequence). This CDR3 is 15 amino acids long.

This clonotype was detected once. The rearrangement uses TRBV5-4 and TRBJ2-2; D might be TRBD1 (5 bases). Trimming pared 10 bases from V and 6 bases from J, leaving 13 bases between. The V gene's germline CDR1 is SGHNT and CDR2 YYREEE (reference sequence). This CDR3 spans 12 amino acids. In DNA form, the CDR3 reads TGTGCCGTAATGGCAGGGCCCGGGGAGCTGTTTTTT. It yields the protein CAVMAGPGELFF.

This clonotype showed up many times. The chain employs TRBV3-1 and TRBJ2-5; no clear D gene. CDR1 is LGHDT and CDR2 is YNNKEL in the germline V gene (reference sequence). The CDR3 totals 14 residues. V was pared by 0 bases and J by 2 bases, with 7 bases between. This CDR3 is CASSQDARQETQYF. The CDR3, as DNA: TGTGCCAGCAGCCAAGATGCGCGGCAAGAGACCCAGTACTTC.

The rearrangement joins TRBV7-2 to TRBJ2-3, with 7 nucleotides matching TRBD1. With 6 bases clipped from V and 4 bases from J, the junction kept 13 bases outside the gene matches. The CDR3 runs to 16 residues. The germline gives CDR1 SGHTA, CDR2 FQGNSA. The CDR3 DNA follows: TGTGCCAGCAGTAGGGGACAGCCAGCACGTGCAGATACGCAGTATTTT. This sequence encodes CASSRGQPARADTQYF.

This clonotype was seen only a few times. The chain links TRBV2 to TRBJ1-1; D not resolved. The V end was cut by 6 bases, the J end by 0 bases, with 11 bases between. Germline V gene data show CDR1 as SNHLY and CDR2 as FYNNEI. The CDR3 is 14 residues long. CDR3 sequence: CASSPGRLNTEAFF. The CDR3 coding sequence is TGTGCCAGCAGCCCTGGACGGTTGAACACTGAAGCTTTCTTT.

This clonotype was observed a few times. The genes are TRBV9 and TRBJ1-5, with a tentative D call TRBD1 (6 bases). V was pared by 4 bases and J by 2 bases, with 13 bases between. The length of the CDR3 is 15 residues. Germline V gene lookup returns CDR1 SGDLS and CDR2 YYNGEE. The CDR3 sequence is CASSPRGQGNQPQHF. In DNA form, the CDR3 reads TGTGCCAGCAGCCCTCGGGGGCAGGGCAATCAGCCCCAGCATTTT.

This clonotype was seen a few times. CDR3: CASSGDPTGGAFF. The CDR3 DNA reads as TGTGCCAGCAGCGGGGACCCGACAGGAGGAGCTTTCTTT. V gene TRBV9 combines with J gene TRBJ1-1, with D tentatively TRBD1 (6 bases). The ends were cut back, 3 bases at V and 10 bases at J, with 16 bases in the middle. CDR3 length: 13 residues. Germline CDR1 is SGDLS and CDR2 is YYNGEE.

This clonotype was recorded many times. The J gene is TRBJ2-3, the V gene TRBV20-1; possibly TRBD2 for D (6 bases). Germline V gene lookup returns CDR1 DFQATT and CDR2 SNEGSKA (reference sequence). The V end was cut by 1 base, the J end by 5 bases, with 16 bases between. This CDR3 region has 15 residues. CDR3 region: CSARAPLAGRDTQYF. CDR3 sequence (DNA): TGCAGTGCTAGAGCCCCTTTGGCGGGGAGAGATACGCAGTATTTT.

There are many counts of this clonotype. The chain employs TRBV2 and TRBJ2-1; 10 nucleotides agree with TRBD2. The CDR3 consists of 16 residues. After removal of 6 bases from V and 1 base from J, the junction contained 6 bases not matched to a gene. Germline CDR1 SNHLY, CDR2 FYNNEI. The CDR3 sequence is CASRDQAGGSYNEQFF. The CDR3 DNA is TGTGCCAGCAGGGATCAAGCGGGGGGGTCCTACAATGAGCAGTTCTTC.

This clonotype was observed at least ten times. V gene TRBV3-2 combines with J gene TRBJ1-2. TRBV3-2 represents a pseudogene. The CDR3 spans 15 residues. The chain's CDR3 is CASSQGGLPNYGYTF. The DNA of the CDR3 is TGTGCCAGCAGCCAGGGAGGGCTGCCTAACTATGGCTACACCTTC.

This clonotype occurred many times. This chain uses TRBV28 with TRBJ2-3; unclear D gene. This CDR3 has 14 residues. Germline V gene data show CDR1 as MDHEN and CDR2 as SYDVKM. The V end was cut by 8 bases, the J end by 2 bases, with 14 bases between. The CDR3, as DNA: TGTGCCAGCGGGTTCCCCACCTACACAGATACGCAGTATTTT. Its protein is CASGFPTYTDTQYF.

The genes are TRBV3-1 and TRBJ2-2; TRBD1 matches at 9 bases. The CDR3 covers 15 residues. CDR1 and CDR2 from the germline V gene are LGHDT and YNNKEL (reference sequence). V was clipped by 3 bases and J by 5 bases; unmatched bases: 4. The CDR3 is CASSHGTGRTGELFF. CDR3 DNA: TGTGCCAGCAGCCACGGGACAGGGCGGACCGGGGAGCTGTTTTTT. The whole variable domain, filled in from reference TRBV3-1 and TRBJ2-2, reads DTAVSQTPKYLVTQMGNDKSIKCEQNLGHDTMYWYKQDSKKFLKIMFSYNNKELIINETVPNRFSPKSPDKAHLNLHINSLELGDSAVYFCASSHGTGRTGELFFGEGSRLTVL.

This clonotype was seen ten or more times. The gene calls are TRBV28 and TRBJ2-3, with D possibly TRBD2 on 6 matching bases. CDR3 length: 16 residues. Germline CDR1 reads MDHEN; CDR2 reads SYDVKM. The V end lost 6 bases, the J end lost 5 bases, and 21 bases lay between the germline ends. CDR3 nucleotides: TGTGCCAGCAGCCCTATGGGCTCCGACGGGGGAGATACGCAGTATTTT. This gives the protein CASSPMGSDGGDTQYF.

This clonotype was detected only a few times. The CDR3 DNA sequence: TGTGCCAGCACGAGGGAGAGTAGCGGGGACAATGAGCAGTTCTTC. This sequence encodes CASTRESSGDNEQFF. The chain carries TRBV2 and TRBJ2-1, with 8 nucleotides matching TRBD2. V was pared by 7 bases and J by 5 bases, with 10 bases of the junction left unmatched. This CDR3 comprises 15 residues. The germline CDR1 and CDR2 sequences are SNHLY and FYNNEI.

This clonotype appeared a few times. The J gene is TRBJ2-3, the V gene TRBV10-3, with TRBD2 matching 9 bases. The CDR3 extends over 15 amino acids. The V gene's germline CDR1 is ENHRY and CDR2 SYGVKD. V gave up 11 bases and J gave up 5 bases; unmatched junction bases: 14. CDR3 DNA: TGTGCCCTGAGGGCTGCGGGGGGGCGTGGAGATACGCAGTATTTT. As protein: CALRAAGGRGDTQYF.

This clonotype was recorded at least ten times. The chain is built from TRBV11-2 and TRBJ2-2; 9 bases are a match to TRBD2. The junction had 4 bases not matched to a gene; V was cut back by 2 bases and J by 3 bases. CDR1 is SGHAT, CDR2 FQNNGV, per germline. The CDR3 runs 16 residues. The CDR3 loop is CASSLLAGAHTGELFF. The CDR3 nucleotides read TGTGCCAGCAGCTTATTAGCGGGGGCCCACACCGGGGAGCTGTTTTTT.

This clonotype came up many times. The J gene is TRBJ2-1, the V gene TRBV5-1, with 8 nucleotides matching TRBD2. The J segment lost 7 bases and the V segment lost 4 bases, leaving 7 bases of the junction unmatched. This CDR3 has 14 amino acids. CDR1 is SGHRS, CDR2 YFSETQ, per germline. The CDR3: CASSPGGASNEQFF. The CDR3 coding sequence is TGCGCCAGCAGCCCCGGGGGGGCGTCGAATGAGCAGTTCTTC.

The table lists this clonotype with many counts. The chain carries TRBV10-3 and TRBJ2-7; 8 bases match TRBD1. J lost 7 bases, V lost 6 bases, and 5 bases had no gene match. Germline V gene sequence: CDR1 ENHRY, CDR2 SYGVKD. The CDR3 covers 12 residues. The CDR3 sequence: CAISPGGGEQYF. The DNA of the CDR3 is TGTGCCATCAGCCCAGGGGGCGGTGAGCAGTACTTC.

This clonotype was recorded at least ten times. The chain carries TRBV7-3 and TRBJ2-3; a possible D gene is TRBD1 (6 bases). The ends were cut back, 6 bases at V and 0 bases at J, with 13 bases in the middle. The CDR3 extends over 15 amino acids. CDR1 and CDR2 from the germline V gene are SGHTA and FQGTGA. DNA for the CDR3: TGTGCCAGCAGTGAGGACAGCGTTAGCACAGATACGCAGTATTTT. This gives the protein CASSEDSVSTDTQYF.

This clonotype has more than one count but fewer than ten. V and J are TRBV7-2 and TRBJ1-3; no definite D call. Germline V gene sequence: CDR1 SGHTA, CDR2 FQGNSA. V dropped 0 bases and J dropped 3 bases, with 9 bases sitting between them. The CDR3 is 15 residues long. The CDR3 protein is CASSLAPSHGNTIYF. The CDR3 DNA reads as TGTGCCAGCAGCTTAGCCCCATCTCATGGAAACACCATATATTTT.

This clonotype was detected many times. This chain links TRBV2 with TRBJ2-2, with 7 bases that match TRBD1. V was pared by 10 bases and J by 0 bases, with 5 bases of the junction left unmatched. CDR1 and CDR2 from the germline V gene are SNHLY and FYNNEI. This CDR3 spans 14 amino acids. The CDR3 protein is CAITTGANTGELFF. The CDR3 DNA reads TGTGCCATCACAACAGGGGCGAACACCGGGGAGCTGTTTTTT.

Turning to this clonotype: This may stem from a read error, because a much larger clone lies one nucleotide away. The CDR3 region has the DNA TGTGCCAGCAGTCCGGTTAGTCTGTCCTCTGGGGCCAACGTCCAGACTTTC. This gives the protein CASSPVSLSSGANVQTF. The chain uses TRBV21-1 and TRBJ2-6; the table's D call, TRBD2, has no DNA check behind it. TRBV21-1 is assigned pseudogene status. The CDR3 is 17 amino acids.